This entry lists 32 T cell receptor beta chains sequenced from one sample in a study of OX40 agonist ivuxolimab in advanced cancers. Produced via immunoSEQ multiplex PCR; TCRdb's table is partial and in-frame only. The sample lists 90,000 to 100,000 clones, roughly 95% occurring once. Sequencing used CD4+ or CD8+ T cells sorted from blood, obtained in a trial of the OX40 agonist ivuxolimab. All receptors derive from an adult with an advanced solid tumor such as melanoma, head and neck, liver or kidney cancer.

V gene TRBV27 combines with J gene TRBJ2-2, with D perhaps TRBD1 (7 bases). This CDR3 comprises 15 residues. CDR1 is MNHEY and CDR2 is SMNVEV in the germline V gene (reference sequence). V lost 6 bases and J 6 bases, leaving 17 bases between the germline ends. CDR3 residues: CASRPTGTEPGELFF. The CDR3 DNA sequence: TGTGCCAGCAGACCGACAGGGACTGAGCCCGGGGAGCTGTTTTTT.

The chain carries TRBV7-9 and TRBJ2-3; possibly TRBD1 for D (6 bases). Germline CDR1 SEHNR, CDR2 FQNEAQ (reference sequence). The length of the CDR3 is 17 residues. Trimming stripped 4 bases from V and 1 base from J, with 18 bases between. This chain's CDR3 is CASSSRQEGVGTDTQYF. CDR3 nucleotide sequence: TGTGCCAGCAGCTCAAGACAAGAGGGGGTAGGCACAGATACGCAGTATTTT. The full variable domain, completed using reference TRBV7-9 and TRBJ2-3, is DTGVSQNPRHKITKRGQNVTFRCDPISEHNRLYWYRQTLGQGPEFLTYFQNEAQLEKSRLLSDRFSAERPKGSFSTLEIQRTEQGDSAMYLCASSSRQEGVGTDTQYFGPGTRLTVL.

The J gene is TRBJ1-1, the V gene TRBV6-1; D not resolved. Trimming took 4 bases from V and 7 from J, leaving 4 bases between them. The CDR3 runs to 10 residues. The germline V gene has CDR1 MNHNS and CDR2 SASEGT. The CDR3 protein is CASSVSEAFF. In nucleotides, the CDR3 is TGTGCCAGCAGTGTTAGTGAAGCTTTCTTT.

Regarding this clone: The same CDR3 is also encoded by other DNA sequences in this sample. V and J are TRBV9 and TRBJ2-1, with D hard to call. This CDR3 has 13 residues. The germline V gene has CDR1 SGDLS and CDR2 YYNGEE. V lost 0 bases and J lost 1, with 2 bases in between. CDR3 sequence: CASSVGSYNEQFF. CDR3 DNA: TGTGCCAGCAGCGTAGGATCCTACAATGAGCAGTTCTTC.

The chain uses TRBV6-6 and TRBJ2-1, with D perhaps TRBD2 (6 bases). CDR1 is MNHNY, CDR2 SVGAGI, per germline (reference sequence). V lost 1 base to trimming and J lost 9 bases, with 16 bases between them. The CDR3 extends over 15 amino acids. The CDR3 here is CASSYFTALGGEQFF. The CDR3 bases are TGTGCCAGCAGTTACTTCACAGCCCTCGGGGGTGAGCAGTTCTTC.

The chain employs TRBV19 and TRBJ2-3, with 8 bases aligning to TRBD2. This CDR3 contains 14 residues. Looked up from germline, CDR1 is LNHDA and CDR2 is SQIVND (reference sequence). With 4 bases clipped from V and 5 bases from J, the junction kept 5 bases outside the gene matches. The DNA for the CDR3 is TGTGCCAGTAGTAGCAAGCGGGAGATAGATACGCAGTATTTT. Translating gives CASSSKREIDTQYF.

V usage is TRBV7-3 and J usage is TRBJ2-1; 9 nucleotides match TRBD1. The germline V gene has CDR1 SGHTA and CDR2 FQGTGA. This CDR3 region has 13 residues. V gave up 7 bases and J gave up 7 bases; unmatched junction bases: 5. CDR3 sequence: CASTADRGNEQFF. In DNA, the CDR3 is TGTGCCAGCACCGCGGACAGGGGTAATGAGCAGTTCTTC.

The chain joins TRBV28 to TRBJ1-5; D possibly corresponds to TRBD1 (5 bases). V shed 3 bases and J shed 7 bases, with 19 bases lying between them. Germline V gene data show CDR1 as MDHEN and CDR2 as SYDVKM. This CDR3 spans 16 amino acids. DNA of the CDR3: TGTGCCAGCAGTTTTCTGGGACGGGCCCCAGGCCAGCCCCAGCATTTT. It specifies CASSFLGRAPGQPQHF.

The chain employs TRBV5-6 and TRBJ1-5; D unclear. CDR1 is SGHDT and CDR2 is YYEEEE in the germline V gene. This CDR3 spans 15 amino acids. V shed 2 bases and J shed 3 bases, with 12 bases lying between them. Written as DNA, the CDR3 is TGTGCCAGCAGCTTCAGCACACAATTCAATCAGCCCCAGCATTTT. This encodes CASSFSTQFNQPQHF.

The rearrangement links TRBV4-2 to TRBJ2-3, with TRBD2 identical over 12 bases. Per the germline V gene, CDR1 is LGHNA and CDR2 is YNFKEQ. After removal of 2 bases from V and 1 base from J, the junction contained 10 bases not matched to a gene. The CDR3 extends over 19 amino acids. CDR3 DNA sequence: TGTGCCAGCAGCCAACGAGGGACTAGCGGGCGGTGGGGCACAGATACGCAGTATTTT. Protein: CASSQRGTSGRWGTDTQYF.

This clone has a single count. V usage is TRBV11-2 and J usage is TRBJ1-2, with TRBD1 matching over 9 bases. CDR1 is SGHAT and CDR2 is FQNNGV in the germline V gene. V was pared by 4 bases and J by 5 bases, with 2 bases of the junction left unmatched. This CDR3 is 13 amino acids long. CDR3 sequence (DNA): TGTGCCAGCAGCTGGGACAGGGAATATGGCTACACCTTC. This encodes CASSWDREYGYTF.

This sequence joins TRBV9 and TRBJ2-1; the match to TRBD2 covers 8 bases. Germline CDR1 reads SGDLS; CDR2 reads YYNGEE. The CDR3 consists of 18 residues. The V and J ends lost 0 bases and 9 bases, in that order; junction bases with no gene match: 17. The CDR3 DNA is TGTGCCAGCAGCGTAGCGGGGACTGCGGGGGGCCGGGTTGGTGAGCAGTTCTTC. Residues: CASSVAGTAGGRVGEQFF.

This chain uses TRBV27 with TRBJ2-3; 7 bases map to TRBD1. Losses at the gene ends were 5 bases for V and 0 bases for J; bases not matched to a gene: 11. This CDR3 region has 17 residues. Germline CDR1 MNHEY, CDR2 SMNVEV (reference sequence). This chain's CDR3 is CASSPIPRQGSTDTQYF. Here the CDR3 DNA reads TGTGCCAGCAGTCCCATTCCCAGACAGGGTAGCACAGATACGCAGTATTTT.

V and J are TRBV29-1 and TRBJ1-3; D remains ambiguous. There are 14 residues in the CDR3. Germline V gives CDR1 SQVTM, CDR2 ANQGSEA. Trimming took 6 bases from V and 0 from J, leaving 12 bases between them. The CDR3: CSVKRTDSGNTIYF. The CDR3 DNA is TGCAGCGTGAAGCGGACGGACTCTGGAAACACCATATATTTT. The variable domain in full, with the rest retrieved from reference TRBV29-1 and TRBJ1-3, is SAVISQKPSRDICQRGTSLTIQCQVDSQVTMMFWYRQQPGQSLTLIATANQGSEATYESGFVIDKFPISRPNLTFSTLTVSNMSPEDSSIYLCSVKRTDSGNTIYFGEGSWLTVV.

This chain uses TRBV7-9 with TRBJ2-7; tentative D call: TRBD2 (5 bases). CDR3 length: 14 amino acids. CDR1 and CDR2 (germline): SEHNR, FQNEAQ (reference sequence). V was pared by 4 bases and J by 6 bases, with 16 bases between. The CDR3 nucleotides read TGTGCCAGCAGCTCCGAACTAGTACATCCCGAGCAGTACTTC. Its protein is CASSSELVHPEQYF. Together with reference TRBV7-9 and TRBJ2-7, the CDR3 gives the full variable domain: DTGVSQNPRHKITKRGQNVTFRCDPISEHNRLYWYRQTLGQGPEFLTYFQNEAQLEKSRLLSDRFSAERPKGSFSTLEIQRTEQGDSAMYLCASSSELVHPEQYFGPGTRLTVT.

J is TRBJ2-1 and V is TRBV5-6; D gene uncertain. The CDR3 runs 15 residues. In germline, CDR1 is SGHDT, CDR2 YYEEEE. V dropped 3 bases and J dropped 6 bases, with 16 bases sitting between them. CDR3 protein: CASSSGPTPSNEQFF. The CDR3, as DNA: TGTGCCAGCAGCTCCGGTCCCACACCCTCCAATGAGCAGTTCTTC.

The chain links TRBV27 to TRBJ2-7; the match to TRBD1 covers 9 bases. The CDR3 length is 14 residues. Per germline, CDR1 MNHEY and CDR2 SMNVEV (reference sequence). The V segment lost 6 bases and the J segment 6 bases; nucleotides outside the gene matches: 9. The CDR3, as DNA: TGTGCCAGCAGACCTCCCGGGACAGGGATCGAGCAGTACTTC. Encoded protein: CASRPPGTGIEQYF.

This chain joins TRBV11-3 and TRBJ2-2; the D gene is possibly TRBD2 (5 bases). In germline, CDR1 is SGHNT, CDR2 YENEEA. The CDR3 length is 12 residues. V was pared by 6 bases and J by 7 bases, with 9 bases between. CDR3 residues: CASRGDNGELFF. CDR3 DNA: TGTGCCAGCAGGGGAGATAACGGGGAGCTGTTTTTT.

V is TRBV5-1 and J is TRBJ2-3; D might be TRBD2 (6 bases). Germline V gives CDR1 SGHRS, CDR2 YFSETQ. The CDR3 consists of 15 residues. V gave up 4 bases and J gave up 2 bases, with 14 bases separating them. The CDR3 reads CASSMGTSNTDTQYF. CDR3 DNA sequence: TGCGCCAGCAGCATGGGGACTTCCAACACAGATACGCAGTATTTT.

The gene calls are TRBV7-9 and TRBJ2-5, with D possibly matching TRBD2 (6 bases). Germline-derived CDR1 and CDR2 are SEHNR and FQNEAQ (reference sequence). CDR3 size: 13 residues. V was clipped by 3 bases and J by 3 bases, with 8 bases between them. The CDR3: CASSFWEEETQYF. Written as DNA, the CDR3 is TGTGCCAGCAGCTTTTGGGAGGAAGAGACCCAGTACTTC.

The rearrangement uses TRBV4-1 and TRBJ2-7; D ambiguous. The V gene lost 0 bases and the J gene lost 3 bases, with 12 bases spanning the gap. Germline V gene sequence: CDR1 MGHRA, CDR2 YSYEKL. The CDR3 is made up of 15 amino acids. The CDR3, as DNA: TGCGCCAGCAGCCAAGATTCTTACGGCAGCTACGAGCAGTACTTC. This sequence encodes CASSQDSYGSYEQYF.

The V call is TRBV5-1, the J call TRBJ1-6, with D unresolved. Germline V gene lookup returns CDR1 SGHRS and CDR2 YFSETQ. Trimming cost V 0 bases and J 12 bases, with 10 bases left between them. The CDR3 extends over 13 amino acids. The CDR3 nucleotides read TGCGCCAGCAGCTTGGGGGAGGGTAGACCCCTCCACTTT. This codes for CASSLGEGRPLHF.

The count of this clone is one. V is TRBV4-3 and J is TRBJ1-3; D is possibly TRBD1 (5 bases). Germline CDR1 LGHNA, CDR2 YSLEER. The V end was cut by 0 bases, the J end by 2 bases, with 14 bases between. CDR3 size: 17 residues. The CDR3 nucleotides are TGCGCCAGCAGCCAAGATCTCGGGGGGGGTGCTGGAAACACCATATATTTT. Protein product: CASSQDLGGGAGNTIYF.

This chain joins TRBV28 and TRBJ1-1; TRBD1 might be the D (5 bases). Looked up from germline, CDR1 is MDHEN and CDR2 is SYDVKM. The CDR3 loop spans 15 amino acids. V lost 2 bases and J lost 4, with 14 bases in between. DNA of the CDR3: TGTGCCAGCAGTTTAATCGGGGCGGCAGGCACTGAAGCTTTCTTT. Amino acids: CASSLIGAAGTEAFF.

This chain joins TRBV6-1 and TRBJ1-2; D not certain. V lost 4 bases and J 3 bases, leaving 6 bases between the germline ends. CDR1 is MNHNS, CDR2 SASEGT, per germline. The CDR3 sequence is 12 residues long. DNA for the CDR3: TGTGCCAGCAGTGGAGGCCACTATGGCTACACCTTC. This translates into CASSGGHYGYTF.

This chain joins TRBV28 and TRBJ2-4; 10 bases map to TRBD2. CDR1 is MDHEN and CDR2 is SYDVKM in the germline V gene. This CDR3 spans 16 amino acids. J gave up 1 base and V 5 bases, and 5 bases lay outside the gene matches. For the CDR3, the DNA is TGTGCCAGCAGTCCAACTAGCGGGAAGGCCAAAAACATTCAGTACTTC. Its translation: CASSPTSGKAKNIQYF.

This chain connects TRBV4-2 to TRBJ2-2, with no clear D. The CDR3 length is 17 residues. Between the trimmed V and J ends, which lost 0 bases and 7 bases, there was a span of 18 bases. The germline CDR1 and CDR2 sequences are LGHNA and YNFKEQ. CDR3 DNA: TGTGCCAGCAGCCAAGAAGTGGAAAGCCCGATCCTCGGGGAGCTGTTTTTT. It yields the protein CASSQEVESPILGELFF.

This chain links TRBV9 with TRBJ2-1; D uncertain. From germline, CDR1 is SGDLS and CDR2 YYNGEE. This CDR3 comprises 16 residues. Trimming shortened V by 0 bases and J by 0 bases, and 10 bases separated the two germline ends. CDR3 in amino acids: CASSVVQTSSYNEQFF. The CDR3 nucleotides are TGTGCCAGCAGCGTAGTCCAGACGAGCTCCTACAATGAGCAGTTCTTC.

J is TRBJ1-1 and V is TRBV19; perhaps TRBD1 as D (6 bases). Germline CDR1 and CDR2: LNHDA and SQIVND (reference sequence). The V end lost 4 bases, the J end lost 3 bases, and 15 bases lay between the germline ends. The CDR3 has 15 residues. As DNA, the CDR3 is TGTGCCAGTAGTAATCCAGGGGAGACTTACACTGAAGCTTTCTTT. Its protein product is CASSNPGETYTEAFF.

The rearrangement uses TRBV7-6 and TRBJ2-1, with a weak D call TRBD2 (6 bases). The CDR3 is 12 amino acids. The V end lost 1 base, the J end lost 10 bases, and 8 bases lay between the germline ends. From germline, CDR1 is SGHVS and CDR2 FNYEAQ. CDR3 nucleotide sequence: TGTGCCAGCAGCTTAGAGGGACTCGAGCAGTTCTTC. This sequence encodes CASSLEGLEQFF.

This chain links TRBV9 with TRBJ2-3; perhaps D is TRBD1 or TRBD2 (5 bases each). The V end was cut by 0 bases, the J end by 5 bases, with 10 bases between. The germline V gene encodes CDR1 SGDLS and CDR2 YYNGEE. The CDR3 consists of 14 residues. CDR3 amino acids: CASSVAGDLDTQYF. Written as DNA, the CDR3 is TGTGCCAGCAGCGTAGCCGGGGACCTAGATACGCAGTATTTT.

The chain carries TRBV28 and TRBJ1-4, with no clear D. The CDR3 spans 15 residues. In germline, CDR1 is MDHEN, CDR2 SYDVKM. V dropped 2 bases and J dropped 7 bases, with 14 bases sitting between them. CDR3 sequence: CASSLRFGKSEKLFF. In nucleotides, the CDR3 is TGTGCCAGCAGTTTAAGGTTTGGGAAGAGTGAAAAACTGTTTTTT.